Presented here are 27 T cell receptor beta chains from one specimen sequenced in a study of T cell responses to AZD1222 COVID-19 vaccine. The assay was immunoSEQ multiplex PCR, and TCRdb's table has in-frame clones only and misses some. The repertoire consists of 150,000 to 190,000 clones, with approximately 90% occurring once and the leading ten covering approximately 2%. Sequences were derived from peripheral blood, sampled on day 0 of AZD1222 vaccination. Source of these receptors: an adult in good health.

CDR3 nucleotides: TGTGCCACCGCAAACCGGAGGGACTACGAGCAGTACTTC. Protein sequence: CATANRRDYEQYF. The chain joins TRBV10-3 to TRBJ2-7; D may be TRBD2 (6 bases). V was pared by 10 bases and J by 3 bases, with 16 bases between. The CDR3 has 13 residues. From germline, CDR1 is ENHRY and CDR2 SYGVKD.

The V gene is TRBV9, the J gene TRBJ2-2; 8 positions match TRBD2. This CDR3 contains 16 residues. Germline lookup yields CDR1 SGDLS and CDR2 YYNGEE. V trimming: 7 bases; J trimming: 6 bases; junction bases outside the gene matches: 14. In DNA form, the CDR3 reads TGTGCCAGCGCATGGGGGCGGGAGGTACATCCCGGGGAGCTGTTTTTT. It encodes CASAWGREVHPGELFF.

The chain combines TRBV28 with TRBJ1-5, with D possibly TRBD1 on 6 matching bases. The CDR3 consists of 20 residues. Germline V lookup: CDR1 MDHEN, CDR2 SYDVKM. Trimming shortened V by 6 bases and J by 2 bases, and 29 bases separated the two germline ends. CDR3 in amino acids: CASSFINVGETTGRNQPQHF. For the CDR3, the DNA is TGTGCCAGCAGCTTTATAAACGTGGGGGAGACGACAGGACGCAATCAGCCCCAGCATTTT. Supplemented by reference TRBV28 and TRBJ1-5, the full variable domain reads DVKVTQSSRYLVKRTGEKVFLECVQDMDHENMFWYRQDPGLGLRLIYFSYDVKMKEKGDIPEGYSVSREKKERFSLILESASTNQTSMYLCASSFINVGETTGRNQPQHFGDGTRLSIL.

This chain links TRBV7-2 with TRBJ2-1, with TRBD1 identical over 11 bases. Germline V CDR1 and CDR2: SGHTA, FQGNSA. V was clipped by 6 bases and J by 8 bases; unmatched bases: 3. The CDR3 contains 13 residues. The CDR3 DNA sequence: TGTGCCAGCAGACGGACAGGGGGCGATGAGCAGTTCTTC. Its translation: CASRRTGGDEQFF.

The chain has TRBV9 and TRBJ1-5; the D gene is possibly TRBD1 (6 bases). Looked up from germline, CDR1 is SGDLS and CDR2 is YYNGEE. V lost 7 bases, J lost 5 bases, and 10 bases lay in between. The CDR3 consists of 12 residues. This CDR3 reads CASGRGDQPQHF. The CDR3 coding sequence is TGTGCCAGCGGAAGGGGGGATCAGCCCCAGCATTTT.

J is TRBJ2-1 and V is TRBV2, with D possibly TRBD2 on 6 matching bases. The germline V gene has CDR1 SNHLY and CDR2 FYNNEI. This CDR3 contains 12 residues. Trimming cost V 4 bases and J 6 bases, with 7 bases left between them. In DNA, the CDR3 is TGTGCCAGCAGTGCGACTAGCAATGAGCAGTTCTTC. Its translation: CASSATSNEQFF.

The chain carries TRBV18 and TRBJ2-1; 13 positions match TRBD2. Per germline, CDR1 KGHSH and CDR2 LQKENI. The CDR3 totals 21 residues. V lost 3 bases and J lost 0; bases outside the gene matches: 14. CDR3 in DNA: TGTGCCAGCTCACCCGGCTCCGGGACTAGCGGGGCGTCTAGCTCCTACAATGAGCAGTTCTTC. Protein: CASSPGSGTSGASSSYNEQFF.

This rearrangement joins TRBV24-1 to TRBJ2-2; 8 bases fit TRBD2. This CDR3 region has 15 residues. With V trimmed by 2 bases and J by 7 bases, 5 bases remained unmatched. Germline CDR1 reads KGHDR; CDR2 reads SFDVKD. As DNA, the CDR3 is TGTGCCACCAGTGATTATAGCGGGATTAGCGGGGAGCTGTTTTTT. Encoded protein: CATSDYSGISGELFF.

The chain has TRBV28 and TRBJ1-2; 8 positions match TRBD1. The CDR3 is 16 residues long. Trimming cost V 3 bases and J 8 bases; bases outside gene matches: 14. The germline V gene encodes CDR1 MDHEN and CDR2 SYDVKM. CDR3 nucleotides: TGTGCCAGCAGTTTGACTTCTCTGGACAGGGTCCAAGGCTACACCTTC. Encoded protein: CASSLTSLDRVQGYTF.

This clone occurred once. The gene calls are TRBV11-3 and TRBJ1-1; no definite D call. V was pared by 3 bases and J by 3 bases, with 11 bases between. The germline gives CDR1 SGHNT, CDR2 YENEEA. This CDR3 spans 14 amino acids. The CDR3 spells CASSLSGVHTEAFF. CDR3 DNA: TGTGCCAGCAGCTTGAGTGGCGTGCACACTGAAGCTTTCTTT.

This sequence joins TRBV7-9 and TRBJ2-5, with 13 bases fitting TRBD2. This CDR3 region has 15 residues. Germline assignment: CDR1 SEHNR and CDR2 FQNEAQ (reference sequence). Trimming took 5 bases from V and 9 from J; bases not matched to a gene: 9. The CDR3 here is CASSPGTSGAGAQYF. The DNA of the CDR3 is TGTGCCAGCAGCCCCGGGACTAGCGGGGCGGGGGCCCAGTACTTC.

J is TRBJ2-1 and V is TRBV20-1; 8 bases are shared with TRBD2. J gave up 4 bases and V 3 bases, and 8 bases lay outside the gene matches. Germline V gene lookup returns CDR1 DFQATT and CDR2 SNEGSKA (reference sequence). The CDR3 consists of 15 residues. CDR3 in DNA: TGCAGTGCTAGTCTACTAGCGGACCTATACAATGAGCAGTTCTTC. Amino acid sequence: CSASLLADLYNEQFF.

The CDR3 loop reads CASSQEQGNQPQHF. The DNA for the CDR3 is TGCGCCAGCAGCCAAGAACAGGGAAATCAGCCCCAGCATTTT. The rearrangement joins TRBV4-3 to TRBJ1-5; maybe TRBD1 (6 bases). The CDR3 runs to 14 residues. V lost 0 bases and J 4 bases, leaving 7 bases between the germline ends. Germline CDR1 is LGHNA and CDR2 is YSLEER.

This chain connects TRBV9 to TRBJ2-7, with a weak D call TRBD1 (6 bases). The CDR3 totals 15 residues. The V end was cut by 4 bases, the J end by 2 bases, with 16 bases between. Germline CDR1 is SGDLS and CDR2 is YYNGEE. As DNA, the CDR3 is TGTGCCAGCAGCTTCACAGGGTCTACAACCTACGAGCAGTACTTC. It yields the protein CASSFTGSTTYEQYF. Full variable domain (outside the CDR3, taken from reference TRBV9 and TRBJ2-7): DSGVTQTPKHLITATGQRVTLRCSPRSGDLSVYWYQQSLDQGLQFLIQYYNGEERAKGNILERFSAQQFPDLHSELNLSSLELGDSALYFCASSFTGSTTYEQYFGPGTRLTVT.

The J gene is TRBJ2-4, the V gene TRBV2, with D possibly being TRBD1 (6 bases). CDR3 length: 16 amino acids. CDR1 SNHLY and CDR2 FYNNEI come from the germline V gene. V shed 1 base and J shed 7 bases, with 17 bases lying between them. CDR3 sequence reads: CASSEVLSGAGNIQYF. CDR3 nucleotide sequence: TGTGCCAGCAGTGAAGTTCTATCAGGGGCTGGGAACATTCAGTACTTC.

V usage is TRBV27 and J usage is TRBJ2-1, with no clear D. Trimming took 5 bases from V and 4 from J, leaving 6 bases between them. The CDR3 has 12 residues. CDR1 and CDR2 (germline): MNHEY, SMNVEV (reference sequence). This CDR3 is CASSLQYNEQFF. CDR3 bases: TGTGCCAGCAGTCTCCAGTACAATGAGCAGTTCTTC.

The chain couples TRBV5-6 to TRBJ1-2; perhaps TRBD1 as D (5 bases). V gave up 2 bases and J gave up 0 bases, with 17 bases separating them. The CDR3 length is 17 residues. Germline V gene sequence: CDR1 SGHDT, CDR2 YYEEEE. The CDR3 nucleotides are TGTGCCAGCAGCTTACGACGGTCGGGGACCGCTAACTATGGCTACACCTTC. It is translated as CASSLRRSGTANYGYTF.

This rearrangement joins TRBV24-1 to TRBJ1-2, with TRBD1 as a possible D gene (5 bases). Trimming took off 2 bases at V and 4 bases at J, with 10 bases between the two ends. The CDR3 runs to 14 residues. Germline CDR1 reads KGHDR; CDR2 reads SFDVKD. In DNA, the CDR3 is TGTGCCACCAGTGATTACAGGTTACCCTATGGCTACACCTTC. It encodes CATSDYRLPYGYTF.

The genes are TRBV7-2 and TRBJ1-2, with D unresolved. CDR3 length: 13 amino acids. The germline gives CDR1 SGHTA, CDR2 FQGNSA. V lost 0 bases and J 6 bases, leaving 8 bases between the germline ends. Here the CDR3 reads CASSLAYRDGYTF. Written as DNA, the CDR3 is TGTGCCAGCAGCTTAGCTTACCGCGATGGCTACACCTTC.

The genes are TRBV7-3 and TRBJ2-2; a weak D match, TRBD1 (7 bases). CDR3 length: 16 amino acids. Germline V gene sequence: CDR1 SGHTA, CDR2 FQGTGA. The V end was cut by 5 bases, the J end by 5 bases, with 18 bases between. The CDR3 is CASSATSPGGTGELFF. The DNA for the CDR3 is TGTGCCAGCAGCGCAACGTCCCCAGGGGGGACCGGGGAGCTGTTTTTT.

The V gene is TRBV5-1, the J gene TRBJ2-7; D unresolved. The germline gives CDR1 SGHRS, CDR2 YFSETQ. V lost 2 bases, J lost 3 bases, and 9 bases lay in between. The CDR3 is 13 residues long. The CDR3 here is CASSFSPGYEQYF. As DNA, the CDR3 is TGCGCCAGCAGCTTCTCTCCCGGCTACGAGCAGTACTTC.

This rearrangement joins TRBV28 to TRBJ2-1, with D perhaps TRBD2 (5 bases). Germline CDR1 MDHEN, CDR2 SYDVKM. The CDR3 has 14 residues. The V end lost 3 bases, the J end lost 8 bases, and 14 bases lay between the germline ends. CDR3 amino acids: CASSLAKHGDEQFF. The CDR3 DNA reads TGTGCCAGCAGTTTGGCTAAACACGGGGATGAGCAGTTCTTC. The variable domain in full, with the rest retrieved from reference TRBV28 and TRBJ2-1, is DVKVTQSSRYLVKRTGEKVFLECVQDMDHENMFWYRQDPGLGLRLIYFSYDVKMKEKGDIPEGYSVSREKKERFSLILESASTNQTSMYLCASSLAKHGDEQFFGPGTRLTVL.

The chain recombines TRBV28 with TRBJ2-2; the match to TRBD2 covers 11 bases. Trimming at V came to 6 bases and at J to 5 bases, leaving 8 bases not matched to a gene. This CDR3 is 16 amino acids long. Germline V gene sequence: CDR1 MDHEN, CDR2 SYDVKM. The CDR3 loop is CASRLGTSGRTGELFF. In DNA, the CDR3 is TGTGCCAGCAGACTTGGTACTAGCGGGAGAACCGGGGAGCTGTTTTTT.

J is TRBJ2-4 and V is TRBV11-2; TRBD2 agrees at 11 bases. The CDR3 has 16 amino acids. With V trimmed by 3 bases and J by 0 bases, 1 base remained unmatched. Germline CDR1 is SGHAT and CDR2 is FQNNGV. The CDR3 spells CASSLGTSGAKNIQYF. Written as DNA, the CDR3 is TGTGCCAGCAGCTTGGGGACTAGCGGAGCCAAAAACATTCAGTACTTC.

This clone was found once. V gene TRBV4-1 combines with J gene TRBJ2-3; 8 bases align to TRBD1. CDR3 size: 17 residues. Germline CDR1 MGHRA, CDR2 YSYEKL. With V trimmed by 3 bases and J by 3 bases, 11 bases remained unmatched. The CDR3 reads CASSHPDRGRGTDTQYF. The CDR3 nucleotides read TGCGCCAGCAGCCACCCAGACAGGGGTCGTGGGACAGATACGCAGTATTTT.

This chain uses TRBV2 with TRBJ1-2, with D possibly TRBD1 on 5 matching bases. The ends were cut back, 6 bases at V and 4 bases at J, with 9 bases in the middle. This CDR3 contains 12 residues. The V gene's germline CDR1 is SNHLY and CDR2 FYNNEI. The CDR3 nucleotides are TGTGCCAGCAGGCCCGACAGCTATGGCTACACCTTC. The encoded protein is CASRPDSYGYTF.

This chain uses TRBV10-3 with TRBJ2-1, with unresolved D. CDR1 is ENHRY, CDR2 SYGVKD, per germline. Between the trimmed V and J ends, which lost 0 bases and 4 bases, there was a span of 13 bases. The CDR3 extends over 16 amino acids. The CDR3 loop reads CAISESSRPNYNEQFF. In DNA, the CDR3 is TGTGCCATCAGTGAGTCTTCTAGGCCAAATTACAATGAGCAGTTCTTC.